These 30 T cell receptor beta chains were all obtained from the same sample, sequenced in a study of metastatic and nonmetastatic thyroid tumors. MiXCR was used by TCRdb to re-call the PCR reads. The table shows about 20,000 clones, with about 12% occurring only once. No patient had received any treatment before thyroid surgery. Sequenced: blood. These TCRs come from a male donor with papillary thyroid cancer or a benign thyroid nodule (not recorded which). Some clones in this sample may be carry-over from other donors' samples.

This clone is categorized as medium-sized. The rearrangement joins TRBV15 to TRBJ2-2; TRBD1 is a possible D gene (6 bases). Germline V gene lookup returns CDR1 LNHNV and CDR2 YYDKDF (reference sequence). The V end was cut by 2 bases, the J end by 2 bases, with 9 bases between. The CDR3 length is 15 residues. The CDR3 sequence: CATSRRRGNTGELFF. CDR3 nucleotide sequence: TGTGCCACCAGCAGACGCAGGGGAAACACCGGGGAGCTGTTTTTT.

In regard to this clone: Relative to the germline gene, one junction end is altered; a read error may explain this. The chain combines TRBV19 with TRBJ2-4, with TRBD2 as a possible D gene (5 bases). The V gene's germline CDR1 is LNHDA and CDR2 SQIVND (reference sequence). The CDR3 is 15 residues long. The CDR3 sequence is CANSITGLAKNIQYF. The CDR3 coding sequence is TGTGCCAATAGTATAACGGGGTTGGCCAAAAACATTCAGTACTTC.

This clone was observed many times. The J gene is TRBJ1-2, the V gene TRBV18; no reliable D call. Trimming left V 6 bases short and J 8 bases short, with 10 bases between. This CDR3 has 11 residues. Germline CDR1 is KGHSH and CDR2 is LQKENI. This chain's CDR3 is CASSTREGYTF. DNA of the CDR3: TGTGCCAGCTCCACGAGGGAGGGCTACACCTTC.

By sample share, this clone is medium-sized. CDR3 nucleotide sequence: TGTGCCAGCAGTTTATTGGGGACGGATACGCAGTATTTT. Encoded protein: CASSLLGTDTQYF. The chain is built from TRBV27 and TRBJ2-3; perhaps D is TRBD1 or TRBD2 (5 bases each). Per the germline V gene, CDR1 is MNHEY and CDR2 is SMNVEV (reference sequence). The V and J ends lost 1 base and 6 bases respectively, with 8 bases between them. CDR3 length: 13 amino acids.

By share, this clone counts as medium-sized. The rearrangement joins TRBV6-1 to TRBJ2-1; tentative D call: TRBD2 (6 bases). This CDR3 has 15 residues. V lost 7 bases to trimming and J lost 5 bases, with 18 bases between them. Germline V gene data show CDR1 as MNHNS and CDR2 as SASEGT. The CDR3 sequence is CASTNPGTYHNEQFF. The CDR3, as DNA: TGTGCCAGCACCAATCCCGGGACTTATCACAATGAGCAGTTCTTC.

This clone is categorized as medium-sized (0.01 to 0.1%). V gene TRBV12-3 or TRBV12-4 combines with J gene TRBJ2-1, with D unresolved. Trimming stripped 5 bases from V and 9 bases from J, with 8 bases between. The CDR3 loop spans 11 amino acids. CDR3 sequence: CASSPQVEQFF. Written as DNA, the CDR3 is TGTGCCAGCAGTCCCCAGGTTGAGCAGTTCTTC.

This clone has at least ten counts. V gene TRBV19 combines with J gene TRBJ2-1, with 11 bases lining up with TRBD2. The CDR3 runs 16 residues. The V and J ends lost 5 bases and 7 bases, in that order; junction bases with no gene match: 10. The germline gives CDR1 LNHDA, CDR2 SQIVND (reference sequence). CDR3 protein: CASSEASGRIRNEQFF. The CDR3 DNA reads as TGTGCCAGTAGTGAAGCTAGCGGGAGGATAAGAAATGAGCAGTTCTTC.

This clone is termed medium-sized (0.01 to 0.1%). This chain uses TRBV7-2 with TRBJ2-7; no clear D gene. Germline CDR1 SGHTA, CDR2 FQGNSA. CDR3 size: 15 residues. V was trimmed by 5 bases and J by 3 bases, leaving 17 bases between them. CDR3 sequence (DNA): TGTGCCAGCAGCCTAGGACCGACACGTAACTACGAGCAGTACTTC. This gives the protein CASSLGPTRNYEQYF.

By sample share, this clone is medium-sized. V usage is TRBV6-6 and J usage is TRBJ2-3, with 14 nucleotides matching TRBD2. Trimming at V came to 0 bases and at J to 3 bases, leaving 5 bases not matched to a gene. The CDR3 totals 18 residues. CDR1 and CDR2 from the germline V gene are MNHNY and SVGAGI (reference sequence). CDR3 nucleotide sequence: TGTGCCAGCAGTTACTCGTGGGGGACTAGCGGGAGAACAGATACGCAGTATTTT. Its translation is CASSYSWGTSGRTDTQYF.

The V and J genes are TRBV6-5 and TRBJ1-1; D uncertain. The CDR3 is made up of 12 amino acids. Trimming stripped 0 bases from V and 4 bases from J, with 3 bases between. Germline assignment: CDR1 MNHEY and CDR2 SVGAGI. This chain's CDR3 is CASSYSATEAFF. CDR3 sequence (DNA): TGTGCCAGCAGTTACTCGGCCACTGAAGCTTTCTTT.

The chain employs TRBV5-1 and TRBJ2-1; 7 bases agree with TRBD2. Trimming cost V 3 bases and J 2 bases; bases outside gene matches: 8. Germline values: CDR1 SGHRS, CDR2 YFSETQ. The CDR3 extends over 16 amino acids. The DNA of the CDR3 is TGCGCCAGCAGCTCCCCTGGGCGGGAGACCTACAATGAGCAGTTCTTC. Protein: CASSSPGRETYNEQFF.

The sample holds many counts of this clone. V usage is TRBV20-1 and J usage is TRBJ1-1; D unclear. Per germline, CDR1 DFQATT and CDR2 SNEGSKA (reference sequence). Trimming removed 3 bases at V and 3 bases at J, with 2 bases between. The CDR3 is 10 residues long. The CDR3 nucleotides read TGCAGTGCTAGTGACACTGAAGCTTTCTTT. Its translation: CSASDTEAFF.

This clone is medium-sized (0.01 to 0.1%) by share. The chain employs TRBV6-1 and TRBJ1-5; 7 positions match TRBD1. Germline V gene data show CDR1 as MNHNS and CDR2 as SASEGT. The CDR3 runs 14 residues. J gave up 7 bases and V 1 base, and 4 bases lay outside the gene matches. CDR3 coding DNA: TGTGCCAGCAGTGAAGGGAGGGGACAGCAGCCCCAGCATTTT. It yields the protein CASSEGRGQQPQHF.

This clone was seen at least ten times. A much larger clone lies a single base off, so this may be a read error. The CDR3 does not end in the conserved phenylalanine or tryptophan, so this is likely a read error. The chain links TRBV12-3 or TRBV12-4 to TRBJ1-1; D remains unclear. V gave up 6 bases and J gave up 6 bases, with 17 bases separating them. CDR3 length: 14 amino acids. The chain's CDR3 is CASRLRQINAEAFL. As DNA, the CDR3 is TGTGCCAGCAGGCTCCGGCAAATTAACGCTGAAGCTTTCCTT.

This clone was detected a few times. The chain is built from TRBV10-3 and TRBJ2-1; TRBD1 aligns across 8 bases. Germline lookup yields CDR1 ENHRY and CDR2 SYGVKD. Unmatched junction bases numbered 6, after V lost 7 bases and J lost 1 base. This CDR3 is built from 15 residues. The CDR3 reads CAITERQGSYNEQFF. The CDR3 DNA is TGTGCCATCACCGAAAGACAGGGGTCCTACAATGAGCAGTTCTTC.

In this sample, this clone is medium-sized. The rearrangement joins TRBV28 to TRBJ1-2; a weak D match, TRBD1 (6 bases). This CDR3 spans 13 amino acids. V was pared by 5 bases and J by 5 bases, with 12 bases between. Germline CDR1 MDHEN, CDR2 SYDVKM. CDR3 DNA: TGTGCCAGCAGTGTTGGGGGCGCTTATGGCTACACCTTC. It specifies CASSVGGAYGYTF.

Details on this clone: The junction does not match germline at one end; this may be a read error. The rearrangement links TRBV6-1 to TRBJ2-7, with a weak D call TRBD2 (5 bases). From germline, CDR1 is MNHNS and CDR2 SASEGT. CDR3 length: 13 amino acids. The CDR3 region is CASSLTIEYEQYF. The DNA of the CDR3 is TGTGCCAGCAGTTTGACTATCGAGTACGAGCAGTACTTT.

The CDR3 reads CATSRGTGGIYEQYF. In nucleotides, the CDR3 is TGTGCCACCAGCAGAGGAACAGGGGGTATCTACGAGCAGTACTTC. The chain has TRBV15 and TRBJ2-7; TRBD1 matches 8 bases. V shed 1 base and J 3 bases; nucleotides not matched to a gene: 5. Per the germline V gene, CDR1 is LNHNV and CDR2 is YYDKDF (reference sequence). The CDR3 sequence is 15 residues long.

At least ten counts were recorded for this clone. The chain employs TRBV4-2 and TRBJ2-1; 11 positions match TRBD2. After removal of 0 bases from V and 9 bases from J, the junction contained 7 bases not matched to a gene. In germline, CDR1 is LGHNA, CDR2 YNFKEQ. The CDR3 is made up of 16 amino acids. CDR3 DNA: TGTGCCAGCAGCCAAGAGATTAGCGGGAGGGTGGGTGAGCAGTTCTTC. Encoded protein: CASSQEISGRVGEQFF.

This clone was seen at least ten times. This rearrangement joins TRBV18 to TRBJ2-3; D is possibly TRBD2 (5 bases). This CDR3 comprises 16 residues. With 0 bases removed from V and 4 bases from J, the gap between germline ends came to 14 bases. Germline CDR1 reads KGHSH; CDR2 reads LQKENI. The CDR3 DNA reads as TGTGCCAGCTCACCACCGTTGGGAGTCGGGGCAGATACGCAGTATTTT. It encodes CASSPPLGVGADTQYF. Full variable domain (rest looked up from reference TRBV18 and TRBJ2-3): NAGVMQNPRHLVRRRGQEARLRCSPMKGHSHVYWYRQLPEEGLKFMVYLQKENIIDESGMPKERFSAEFPKEGPSILRIQQVVRGDSAAYFCASSPPLGVGADTQYFGPGTRLTVL.

The chain carries TRBV20-1 and TRBJ1-6, with D hard to call. Germline assignment: CDR1 DFQATT and CDR2 SNEGSKA (reference sequence). The CDR3 has 15 residues. V was pared by 0 bases and J by 5 bases, with 11 bases between. CDR3: CSARDLETDNSPLHF. The CDR3 coding sequence is TGCAGTGCTAGAGATCTAGAAACGGATAATTCACCCCTCCACTTT.

This clone is deemed medium-sized. The DNA of the CDR3 is TGTGCCAGCAGTTTCTTAGGGGAATCCTACGAGCAGTACTTC. Protein: CASSFLGESYEQYF. The genes are TRBV28 and TRBJ2-7, with D perhaps TRBD1 (5 bases). Looked up from germline, CDR1 is MDHEN and CDR2 is SYDVKM. This CDR3 is 14 amino acids long. V was pared by 3 bases and J by 1 base, with 10 bases between.

The J gene is TRBJ1-1, the V gene TRBV19, with 7 nucleotides matching TRBD1. Trimming at V came to 5 bases and at J to 4 bases, leaving 4 bases not matched to a gene. Germline CDR1 LNHDA, CDR2 SQIVND (reference sequence). The CDR3 totals 13 residues. CDR3 DNA: TGTGCCAGTAGTGAGACAGGGCCCACTGAAGCTTTCTTT. Its protein is CASSETGPTEAFF.

This clone occurred many times. The chain uses TRBV19 and TRBJ2-4; 7 bases align to TRBD1. The CDR3 has 13 residues. Germline assignment: CDR1 LNHDA and CDR2 SQIVND (reference sequence). The trim removed 6 bases at V and 7 bases at J, leaving 6 bases unmatched. For the CDR3, the DNA is TGTGCCAGTAGCGCTTGGGGACAGAACATTCAGTACTTC. Amino acids: CASSAWGQNIQYF.

In its sample, this clone was seen a few times. This rearrangement joins TRBV12-3 or TRBV12-4 to TRBJ2-1, with 11 bases fitting TRBD2. The CDR3 sequence is 15 residues long. J was trimmed by 9 bases and V by 2 bases; bases with no gene match: 6. The CDR3 coding sequence is TGTGCCAGCAGTTTATCTAGCGGGAGGAATAGTGAGCAGTTCTTC. Translated: CASSLSSGRNSEQFF.

This clone was seen repeatedly, ten times or more. The gene calls are TRBV27 and TRBJ2-1; the D is unclear. V was clipped by 2 bases and J by 0 bases, with 5 bases between them. This CDR3 region has 14 residues. CDR1 is MNHEY and CDR2 is SMNVEV in the germline V gene (reference sequence). Here the CDR3 reads CASSLAYSYNEQFF. The CDR3 DNA reads TGTGCCAGCAGTTTAGCGTACTCCTACAATGAGCAGTTCTTC.

This clone was seen ten or more times. The rearrangement joins TRBV11-3 to TRBJ1-1; a possible D gene is TRBD1 (5 bases). The CDR3 is 13 amino acids. Germline-derived CDR1 and CDR2 are SGHNT and YENEEA. V lost 3 bases to trimming and J lost 5 bases, with 10 bases between them. DNA of the CDR3: TGTGCCAGCAGCTTCCAAGGGGATACTGAAGCTTTCTTT. As protein: CASSFQGDTEAFF.

This chain uses TRBV7-6 with TRBJ2-7, with 9 bases lining up with TRBD2. CDR3 length: 15 amino acids. J lost 7 bases, V lost 5 bases, and 12 bases had no gene match. Per germline, CDR1 SGHVS and CDR2 FNYEAQ. The CDR3 is CASSVFSGSRDEQYF. CDR3 sequence (DNA): TGTGCCAGCAGCGTATTTAGCGGGAGTAGGGATGAGCAGTACTTC.

By proportion, this clone is medium-sized. The V gene is TRBV30, the J gene TRBJ1-5, with D uncertain. The germline V gene has CDR1 GTSNPN and CDR2 SVGIG (reference sequence). The CDR3 contains 14 residues. The germline V and J ends were trimmed by 5 bases and 1 base, with 12 bases remaining between them. CDR3 nucleotides: TGTGCCTGGGATGGGAAGTCGAGCAATCAGCCCCAGCATTTT. Amino acids: CAWDGKSSNQPQHF. The variable domain in full, completed from reference TRBV30 and TRBJ1-5, reads SQTIHQWPATLVQPVGSPLSLECTVEGTSNPNLYWYRQAAGRGLQLLFYSVGIGQISSEVPQNLSASRPQDRQFILSSKKLLLSDSGFYLCAWDGKSSNQPQHFGDGTRLSIL.

This clone is labeled medium-sized (0.01 to 0.1%). The chain is built from TRBV12-3 or TRBV12-4 and TRBJ1-5; no clear D gene. The CDR3 is made up of 13 amino acids. The V end was cut by 4 bases, the J end by 1 base, with 5 bases between. The CDR3 protein is CASSWRSNQPQHF. The CDR3 bases are TGTGCCAGCAGTTGGCGCAGCAATCAGCCCCAGCATTTT.